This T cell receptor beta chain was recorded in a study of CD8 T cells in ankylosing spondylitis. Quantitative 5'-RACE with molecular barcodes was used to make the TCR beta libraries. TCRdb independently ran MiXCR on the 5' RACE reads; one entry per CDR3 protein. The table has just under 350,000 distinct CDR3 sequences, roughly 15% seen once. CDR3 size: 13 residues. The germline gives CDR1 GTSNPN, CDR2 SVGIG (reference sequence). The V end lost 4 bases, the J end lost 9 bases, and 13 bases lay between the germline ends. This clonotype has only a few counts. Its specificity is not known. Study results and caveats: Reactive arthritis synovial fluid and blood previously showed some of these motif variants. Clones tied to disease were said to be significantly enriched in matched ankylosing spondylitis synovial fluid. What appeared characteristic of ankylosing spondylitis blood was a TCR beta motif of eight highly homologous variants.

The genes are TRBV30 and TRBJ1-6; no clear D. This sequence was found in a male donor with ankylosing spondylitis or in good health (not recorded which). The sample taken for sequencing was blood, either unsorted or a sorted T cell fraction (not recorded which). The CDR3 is CAWTGLRGSPLHF. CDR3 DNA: TGTGCCTGGACGGGTCTCCGGGGTTCACCCCTCCACTTT.